Presented here are 30 T cell receptor beta chains from one specimen sequenced in a study of human T cells and chemical hapten exposure. Noted time point: patch test 2, 6 weeks after DPC sensitization. The treatment denotes: therapeutic diphenylcyclopropenone sensitization with weekly scalp DPC. TCRdb processed the RACE reads anew with MiXCR; each CDR3 protein has one entry. The table includes just over 350,000 distinct CDR3 sequences, about 6% detected once. The specimen comprised whole blood, sampled in connection with sensitization to the hapten diphenylcyclopropenone (DPC). All receptors derive from a woman aged 18-29 years with alopecia areata. Some clones in this sample may be carry-over from other donors' samples.

This clonotype has only a few counts. The chain couples TRBV28 to TRBJ2-6; D gene unclear. Trimming took off 4 bases at V and 2 bases at J, with 6 bases between the two ends. CDR1 MDHEN and CDR2 SYDVKM come from the germline V gene. The CDR3 consists of 14 residues. The CDR3 DNA is TGTGCCAGCAGTTCGTCAGCTGGGGCCAACGTCCTGACTTTC. It is translated as CASSSSAGANVLTF.

The chain couples TRBV29-1 to TRBJ2-1; 8 bases agree with TRBD2. Germline V gene lookup returns CDR1 SQVTM and CDR2 ANQGSEA. V shed 3 bases, J shed 7 bases, and the junction held 8 bases outside the gene matches. The CDR3 loop spans 14 amino acids. The CDR3 DNA reads TGCAGCGTTGAGAAGCAACTAGCGGCTAATGAGCAGTTCTTC. Protein sequence: CSVEKQLAANEQFF.

This chain joins TRBV20-1 and TRBJ1-1; 7 bases fit TRBD1. J was trimmed by 4 bases and V by 8 bases; bases with no gene match: 25. CDR1 and CDR2 from the germline V gene are DFQATT and SNEGSKA (reference sequence). The CDR3 runs to 18 residues. The CDR3 DNA is TGCAGTACCCGAAGACCCTACAGGGGACCGAGGGCGGGCACTGAAGCTTTCTTT. This codes for CSTRRPYRGPRAGTEAFF.

This clonotype came up a few times. The chain links TRBV5-6 to TRBJ2-7; D may correspond to TRBD1 or TRBD2 (5 bases each). Germline CDR1 SGHDT, CDR2 YYEEEE. Trimming took 4 bases from V and 4 from J, leaving 21 bases between them. There are 16 residues in the CDR3. The CDR3 nucleotides read TGTGCCAGCAGCCTCCAACCTGGGGGTCTGAGTTACGAGCAGTACTTC. It translates to CASSLQPGGLSYEQYF.

The J gene is TRBJ1-5, the V gene TRBV4-3, with D unresolved. The CDR3 length is 15 residues. Deletions cut 2 bases from V and 2 bases from J, with 10 bases between. The germline V gene encodes CDR1 LGHNA and CDR2 YSLEER. This CDR3 is CASSQKAYGNQPQHF. The CDR3, as DNA: TGCGCCAGCAGCCAAAAAGCTTATGGCAATCAGCCCCAGCATTTT.

The V and J genes are TRBV6-5 and TRBJ1-3, with D possibly TRBD1 on 5 matching bases. Germline assignment: CDR1 MNHEY and CDR2 SVGAGI. The CDR3 has 14 amino acids. Trimming shortened V by 8 bases and J by 0 bases, and 11 bases separated the two germline ends. The CDR3 sequence is CASRDGTSGNTIYF. The DNA of the CDR3 is TGTGCCAGCCGGGACGGAACCTCTGGAAACACCATATATTTT.

The chain couples TRBV27 to TRBJ2-3, with a tentative D call TRBD1 (6 bases). V was shortened by 6 bases and J by 3 bases, with 10 bases between the two germline ends. The CDR3 covers 13 residues. Per the germline V gene, CDR1 is MNHEY and CDR2 is SMNVEV (reference sequence). CDR3 amino acids: CASRADRTDTQYF. The DNA of the CDR3 is TGTGCCAGCAGGGCCGACAGGACAGATACGCAGTATTTT.

This clonotype was detected a few times. The J gene is TRBJ2-7, the V gene TRBV7-2; the match to TRBD1 covers 9 bases. The CDR3 is 15 residues long. With 6 bases clipped from V and 3 bases from J, the junction kept 9 bases outside the gene matches. Germline lookup yields CDR1 SGHTA and CDR2 FQGNSA. In DNA, the CDR3 is TGTGCCAGCAGTAGAGAGACAGGGGGGAGCTACGAGCAGTACTTC. It specifies CASSRETGGSYEQYF.

The rearrangement links TRBV20-1 to TRBJ2-1; the D gene is possibly TRBD2 (7 bases). There are 14 residues in the CDR3. The V and J ends lost 3 bases and 0 bases respectively, with 9 bases between them. The V gene's germline CDR1 is DFQATT and CDR2 SNEGSKA (reference sequence). This CDR3 reads CSASGGRSYNEQFF. The CDR3 nucleotides are TGCAGTGCTAGCGGGGGGCGCTCCTACAATGAGCAGTTCTTC.

The chain combines TRBV20-1 with TRBJ1-6, with 7 positions matching TRBD1. The junction had 10 bases not matched to a gene; V was cut back by 4 bases and J by 4 bases. Germline V gene sequence: CDR1 DFQATT, CDR2 SNEGSKA (reference sequence). This CDR3 is built from 16 residues. The DNA for the CDR3 is TGCAGTGCTACCGAGGCCGACAGGGCGTATAATTCACCCCTCCACTTT. Its translation: CSATEADRAYNSPLHF.

This clonotype was recorded many times. The chain links TRBV6-2 or TRBV6-3 to TRBJ1-6, with D tentatively TRBD1 (6 bases). V was trimmed by 5 bases and J by 0 bases, leaving 14 bases between them. This CDR3 comprises 17 residues. CDR1 MNHEY and CDR2 SVGEGT come from the germline V gene. The chain's CDR3 is CASSRGPESSYNSPLHF. The CDR3 region has the DNA TGTGCCAGCAGTCGGGGGCCAGAGAGCTCCTATAATTCACCCCTCCACTTT.

The CDR3 is CASQLGVGANEQFF. In DNA, the CDR3 is TGTGCCAGCCAGCTTGGGGTTGGCGCAAATGAGCAGTTCTTC. The rearrangement uses TRBV5-6 and TRBJ2-1; D remains ambiguous. The germline V gene encodes CDR1 SGHDT and CDR2 YYEEEE. The CDR3 extends over 14 amino acids. The V end lost 7 bases, the J end lost 7 bases, and 18 bases lay between the germline ends.

This clonotype was seen only a few times. V and J are TRBV5-1 and TRBJ2-5; TRBD1 agrees at 9 bases. The CDR3 is 16 residues long. After removal of 1 base from V and 5 bases from J, the junction contained 9 bases not matched to a gene. From germline, CDR1 is SGHRS and CDR2 YFSETQ. CDR3 nucleotide sequence: TGCGCCAGCAGCTTGCAACCAGACAGGGGGTTGGAGACCCAGTACTTC. This sequence encodes CASSLQPDRGLETQYF.

The chain is built from TRBV3-1 and TRBJ1-5; D might be TRBD1 (6 bases). CDR1 and CDR2 from the germline V gene are LGHDT and YNNKEL (reference sequence). The CDR3 spans 15 residues. The germline V and J ends were trimmed by 4 bases and 4 bases, with 14 bases remaining between them. The CDR3 reads CASSPGKGGNQPQHF. The CDR3 coding sequence is TGTGCCAGCAGCCCTGGTAAGGGGGGAAATCAGCCCCAGCATTTT.

This clonotype was recorded a few times. The chain joins TRBV20-1 to TRBJ2-2; 12 nucleotides align to TRBD1. J was trimmed by 6 bases and V by 5 bases; bases with no gene match: 10. Per germline, CDR1 DFQATT and CDR2 SNEGSKA (reference sequence). The length of the CDR3 is 16 residues. CDR3 bases: TGCAGTGCTGTTAGTTCCCGGGACAGGGGGCCCGGGGAGCTGTTTTTT. It encodes CSAVSSRDRGPGELFF.

This clonotype was counted many times. This chain connects TRBV7-2 to TRBJ2-5, with D perhaps TRBD1 or TRBD2 (5 bases each). There are 15 residues in the CDR3. CDR1 SGHTA and CDR2 FQGNSA come from the germline V gene. Trimming stripped 3 bases from V and 3 bases from J, with 14 bases between. The CDR3 here is CASSLKPGTEETQYF. CDR3 nucleotide sequence: TGTGCCAGCAGCTTGAAGCCTGGGACGGAAGAGACCCAGTACTTC.

This clonotype was seen only a few times. The rearrangement joins TRBV18 to TRBJ2-4, with D maybe TRBD1 (5 bases). The CDR3 loop spans 18 amino acids. Trimming shortened V by 1 base and J by 3 bases, and 19 bases separated the two germline ends. Germline values: CDR1 KGHSH, CDR2 LQKENI. The CDR3 loop is CASSPRWGEVSDKNIQYF. CDR3 bases: TGTGCCAGCTCACCACGATGGGGCGAAGTCTCAGACAAAAACATTCAGTACTTC.

This clonotype was counted many times. The chain is built from TRBV4-3 and TRBJ1-6; possibly TRBD1 for D (5 bases). This CDR3 is built from 13 residues. Per the germline V gene, CDR1 is LGHNA and CDR2 is YSLEER. V was pared by 0 bases and J by 11 bases, with 8 bases between. The CDR3 bases are TGCGCCAGCAGCCAAGATCGGGGGGCACCCCTCCACTTT. It translates to CASSQDRGAPLHF.

This clonotype has ten or more counts. This sequence joins TRBV7-6 and TRBJ1-3, with unresolved D. The CDR3 spans 12 residues. With 7 bases removed from V and 0 bases from J, the gap between germline ends came to 4 bases. Germline V CDR1 and CDR2: SGHVS, FNYEAQ. The CDR3 sequence is CASTSSGNTIYF. CDR3 DNA: TGTGCCAGCACCTCCTCTGGAAACACCATATATTTT.

The chain has TRBV6-4 and TRBJ2-3; D may be TRBD1 or TRBD2 (5 bases each). This CDR3 region has 12 residues. Germline loops: CDR1 MRHNA, CDR2 SNTAGT. Trimming removed 8 bases at V and 5 bases at J, with 11 bases between. The chain's CDR3 is CASLRGGDTQYF. CDR3 sequence (DNA): TGTGCCAGCCTCCGTGGGGGAGATACGCAGTATTTT.

The chain links TRBV7-8 to TRBJ1-1; no reliable D call. From germline, CDR1 is SGHVS and CDR2 FQNEAQ. Trimming pared 1 base from V and 8 bases from J, leaving 8 bases between. The CDR3 consists of 12 residues. The CDR3: CASSLVAGEAFF. DNA for the CDR3: TGTGCCAGCAGCTTAGTGGCGGGCGAAGCTTTCTTT. Full variable domain (missing parts from reference TRBV7-8 and TRBJ1-1): GAGVSQSPRYKVAKRGQDVALRCDPISGHVSLFWYQQALGQGPEFLTYFQNEAQLDKSGLPSDRFFAERPEGSVSTLKIQRTQQEDSAVYLCASSLVAGEAFFGQGTRLTVV.

V gene TRBV29-1 combines with J gene TRBJ2-3; 10 bases map to TRBD2. CDR1 SQVTM and CDR2 ANQGSEA come from the germline V gene. Losses at the gene ends were 2 bases for V and 6 bases for J; bases not matched to a gene: 8. This CDR3 comprises 15 residues. This CDR3 is CSVESQRGGLDTQYF. CDR3 coding DNA: TGCAGCGTTGAATCCCAGCGGGGGGGCCTCGATACGCAGTATTTT.

This chain links TRBV6-5 with TRBJ2-3; possibly TRBD1 for D (6 bases). The germline gives CDR1 MNHEY, CDR2 SVGAGI. The CDR3 has 15 residues. Trimming removed 0 bases from V and 4 bases from J, with 11 bases in between. Written as DNA, the CDR3 is TGTGCCAGCAGTTACTCTGGGGGCAGAGCAGATACGCAGTATTTT. Translated, it gives CASSYSGGRADTQYF.

This clonotype was observed at least ten times. This chain links TRBV6-5 with TRBJ1-2; 7 positions agree with TRBD1. Unmatched junction bases numbered 5, after V lost 7 bases and J lost 0 bases. The CDR3 covers 14 residues. Germline values: CDR1 MNHEY, CDR2 SVGAGI. CDR3 bases: TGTGCCAGCAAAGAGACAGGGACTAACTATGGCTACACCTTC. This translates into CASKETGTNYGYTF.

The rearrangement joins TRBV12-3 or TRBV12-4 to TRBJ2-7, with 7 bases identical to TRBD1. After removal of 10 bases from V and 1 base from J, the junction contained 7 bases not matched to a gene. The CDR3 contains 13 residues. This CDR3 is CATRRDSSYEQYF. The CDR3 DNA follows: TGTGCCACCAGACGGGACAGTTCCTACGAGCAGTACTTC.

This clonotype has ten or more counts. The chain couples TRBV7-8 to TRBJ1-1; D unclear. The CDR3 extends over 16 amino acids. Trimming stripped 5 bases from V and 5 bases from J, with 21 bases between. From germline, CDR1 is SGHVS and CDR2 FQNEAQ. Here the CDR3 DNA reads TGTGCCAGCAGCCTGAGCGCCTTGGGGTCAAATACTGAAGCTTTCTTT. This sequence encodes CASSLSALGSNTEAFF.

This clonotype was counted at least ten times. This chain uses TRBV6-1 with TRBJ2-7; D might be TRBD1 or TRBD2, each matching 5 bases. Looked up from germline, CDR1 is MNHNS and CDR2 is SASEGT. V was shortened by 4 bases and J by 2 bases, with 15 bases between the two germline ends. The CDR3 is made up of 15 amino acids. The CDR3 region has the DNA TGTGCCAGCAGTGGATCCCGGGACGGAGCCTACGAGCAGTACTTC. This sequence encodes CASSGSRDGAYEQYF.

This clonotype has ten or more counts. The chain is built from TRBV5-1 and TRBJ1-5, with D uncertain. This CDR3 spans 13 amino acids. The germline V gene has CDR1 SGHRS and CDR2 YFSETQ. The V gene lost 3 bases and the J gene lost 4 bases, with 8 bases spanning the gap. DNA for the CDR3: TGCGCCAGCAGCTCGGACGGGAATCAGCCCCAGCATTTT. This gives the protein CASSSDGNQPQHF.

The V gene is TRBV7-8, the J gene TRBJ1-6, with D unresolved. Germline lookup yields CDR1 SGHVS and CDR2 FQNEAQ. The CDR3 is 16 residues long. The V end was cut by 2 bases, the J end by 0 bases, with 8 bases between. CDR3 sequence: CASSLLISSYNSPLHF. Here the CDR3 DNA reads TGTGCCAGCAGCTTACTCATCAGCTCCTATAATTCACCCCTCCACTTT.

This clonotype has at least ten counts. The chain recombines TRBV7-3 with TRBJ2-7, with unresolved D. Trimming shortened V by 5 bases and J by 0 bases, and 8 bases separated the two germline ends. CDR3 length: 13 residues. The germline CDR1 and CDR2 sequences are SGHTA and FQGTGA. The CDR3 loop reads CASSADASYEQYF. The CDR3 nucleotides read TGTGCCAGCAGCGCGGACGCCTCCTACGAGCAGTACTTC. Full variable domain (outside the CDR3, taken from reference TRBV7-3 and TRBJ2-7): GAGVSQTPSNKVTEKGKYVELRCDPISGHTALYWYRQSLGQGPEFLIYFQGTGAADDSGLPNDRFFAVRPEGSVSTLKIQRTERGDSAVYLCASSADASYEQYFGPGTRLTVT.